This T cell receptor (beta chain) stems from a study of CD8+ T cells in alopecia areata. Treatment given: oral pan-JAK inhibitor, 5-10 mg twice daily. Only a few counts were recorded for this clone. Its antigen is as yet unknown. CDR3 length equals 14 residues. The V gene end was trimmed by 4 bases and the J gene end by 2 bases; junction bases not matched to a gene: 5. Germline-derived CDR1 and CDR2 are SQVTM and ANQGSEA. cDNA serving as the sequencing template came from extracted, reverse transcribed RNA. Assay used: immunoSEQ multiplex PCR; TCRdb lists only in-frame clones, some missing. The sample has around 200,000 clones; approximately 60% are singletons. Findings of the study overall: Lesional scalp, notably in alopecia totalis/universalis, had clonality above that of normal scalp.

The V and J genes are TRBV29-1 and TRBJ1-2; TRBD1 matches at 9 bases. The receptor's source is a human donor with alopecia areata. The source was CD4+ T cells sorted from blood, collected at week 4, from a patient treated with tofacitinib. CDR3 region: CSVAADRGNYGYTF. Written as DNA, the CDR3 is TGCAGCGTTGCCGCGGACAGGGGAAACTATGGCTACACCTTC.